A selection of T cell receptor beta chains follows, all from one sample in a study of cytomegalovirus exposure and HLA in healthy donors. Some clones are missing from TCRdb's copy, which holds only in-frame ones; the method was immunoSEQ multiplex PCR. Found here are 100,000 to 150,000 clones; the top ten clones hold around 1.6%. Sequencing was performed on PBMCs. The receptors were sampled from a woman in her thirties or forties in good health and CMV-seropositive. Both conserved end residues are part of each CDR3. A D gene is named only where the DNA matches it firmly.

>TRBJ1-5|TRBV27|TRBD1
CASSTGTGGSQPQHF
TGTGCCAGCAGTACCGGGACAGGGGGAAGTCAGCCCCAGCATTTT
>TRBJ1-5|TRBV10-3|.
CAISELGEGGQPQHF
TGTGCCATCAGTGAGCTAGGGGAGGGAGGTCAGCCCCAGCATTTT
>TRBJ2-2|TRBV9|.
CASSVASRGSAGELFF
TGTGCCAGCAGCGTAGCGAGCAGAGGAAGCGCCGGGGAGCTGTTTTTT
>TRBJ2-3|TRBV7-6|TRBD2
CASSLVPSGSTDTQYF
TGTGCCAGCAGCTTAGTTCCTAGCGGGAGTACAGATACGCAGTATTTT
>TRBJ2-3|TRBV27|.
CASSSTTLGALDTQYF
TGTGCCAGCAGTTCAACCACTCTGGGAGCTCTAGATACGCAGTATTTT
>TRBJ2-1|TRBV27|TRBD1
CASSTGTGNHNEQFF
TGTGCCAGCTCAACCGGGACAGGGAACCACAATGAGCAGTTCTTC
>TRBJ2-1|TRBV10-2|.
CASSEGGPTYNEQFF
TGCGCCAGCAGTGAGGGAGGCCCCACCTACAATGAGCAGTTCTTC
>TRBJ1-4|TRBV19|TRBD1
CASSTGLQGAYEKLFF
TGTGCCAGTAGTACAGGTTTGCAGGGGGCTTATGAAAAACTGTTTTTT
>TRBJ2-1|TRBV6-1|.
CASRPLSSSYNEQFF
TGTGCCAGCAGGCCCCTTTCGAGCTCCTACAATGAGCAGTTCTTC
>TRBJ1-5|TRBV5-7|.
CASSLTRGRPHSNQPQHF
TGTGCCAGCAGCTTGACCAGGGGTAGGCCACATAGCAATCAGCCCCAGCATTTT
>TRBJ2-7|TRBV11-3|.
CASSLALGRVEAGVREQYF
TGTGCCAGCAGCTTAGCATTGGGCAGGGTAGAAGCGGGCGTTCGGGAGCAGTACTTC
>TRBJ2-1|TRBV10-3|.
CAISGADNNEQFF
TGTGCCATCAGTGGAGCAGACAACAATGAGCAGTTCTTC
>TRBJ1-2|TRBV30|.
CAWSGQGSYGYTF
TGTGCCTGGAGTGGGCAGGGGAGCTATGGCTACACCTTC
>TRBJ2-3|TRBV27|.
CASSIPGGDTQYF
TGTGCCAGCAGCATACCCGGAGGGGATACGCAGTATTTT
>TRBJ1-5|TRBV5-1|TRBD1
CASSLDGTVDQPQHF
TGCGCCAGCAGCTTGGACGGGACAGTGGATCAGCCCCAGCATTTT
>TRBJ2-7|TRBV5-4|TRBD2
CASSKTSGSYEQYF
TGTGCCAGCAGCAAGACTAGCGGGAGTTACGAGCAGTACTTC
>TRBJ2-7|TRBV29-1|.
CSVEGGGRYEQYF
TGCAGCGTTGAGGGTGGTGGGAGATACGAGCAGTACTTC
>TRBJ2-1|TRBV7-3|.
CASSLSPSTNEQFF
TGTGCCAGCAGCTTAAGCCCTTCCACAAATGAGCAGTTCTTC
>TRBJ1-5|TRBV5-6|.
CASSLGRGTNQPQHF
TGTGCCAGCAGCTTGGGCCGGGGGACCAATCAGCCCCAGCATTTT
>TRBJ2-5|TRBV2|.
CASNGGGSKQETQYF
TGTGCCAGTAACGGGGGCGGGAGTAAGCAAGAGACCCAGTACTTC
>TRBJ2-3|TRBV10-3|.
CAISETGKTEGDTQYF
TGTGCCATCAGTGAGACGGGTAAAACCGAAGGAGATACGCAGTATTTT
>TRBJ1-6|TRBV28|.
CASSLSQLPLHF
TGTGCCAGCAGTTTATCGCAGTTACCCCTCCACTTT
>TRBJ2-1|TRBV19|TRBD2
CASSPSRLAGEQFF
TGTGCCAGTAGTCCAAGCCGACTAGCAGGTGAGCAGTTCTTC
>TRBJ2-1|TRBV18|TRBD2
CASFSSGRATEQFF
TGTGCCAGCTTTTCAAGCGGGAGGGCCACTGAGCAGTTCTTC
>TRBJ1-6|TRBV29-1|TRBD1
CSVSTGGGSPLHF
TGCAGCGTTTCTACAGGGGGCGGTTCACCCCTCCACTTT
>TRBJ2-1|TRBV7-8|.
CASSETANPSYNEQFF
TGTGCCAGCAGCGAGACAGCTAACCCTTCCTACAATGAGCAGTTCTTC
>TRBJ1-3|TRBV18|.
CASSPGVAGNTIYF
TGTGCCAGCTCACCGGGAGTGGCTGGAAACACCATATATTTT
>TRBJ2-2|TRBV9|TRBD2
CASSSTSPGGPGGELFF
TGTGCCAGCAGCTCCACGTCTCCGGGAGGGCCAGGCGGGGAGCTGTTTTTT
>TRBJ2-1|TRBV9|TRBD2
CASSHRPVAGGVDEQFF
TGTGCCAGCAGCCACCGCCCAGTAGCGGGAGGGGTTGATGAGCAGTTCTTC
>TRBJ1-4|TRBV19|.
CASSITSGKLFF
TGTGCCAGTAGTATAACCTCGGGGAAACTGTTTTTT
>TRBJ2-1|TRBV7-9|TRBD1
CASSRDRERNEQFF
TGTGCCAGCAGCAGGGACAGGGAGCGCAATGAGCAGTTCTTC
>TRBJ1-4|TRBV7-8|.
CASSRLEEKLFF
TGTGCCAGCAGCCGCTTGGAGGAAAAACTGTTTTTT
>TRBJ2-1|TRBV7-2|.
CASSLNSGGLEQFF
TGTGCCAGCAGCTTAAACTCGGGGGGCCTTGAGCAGTTCTTC
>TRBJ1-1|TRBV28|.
CASSPLPSEAFF
TGTGCCAGCAGTCCGCTGCCCAGTGAAGCTTTCTTT
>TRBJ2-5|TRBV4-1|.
CASSQDRERETQYF
TGCGCCAGCAGCCAAGATCGGGAACGGGAGACCCAGTACTTC
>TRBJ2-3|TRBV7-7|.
CASSPTGSTDTQYF
TGTGCCAGCAGCCCCACCGGTAGCACAGATACGCAGTATTTT
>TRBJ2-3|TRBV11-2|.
CASSRPTGDTQYF
TGTGCCAGCAGCCGTCCGACAGGAGATACGCAGTATTTT
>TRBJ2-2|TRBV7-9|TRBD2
CASSLITREGHTGELFF
TGTGCCAGCAGCTTAATTACGCGGGAGGGCCATACCGGGGAGCTGTTTTTT
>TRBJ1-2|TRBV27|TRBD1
CASSLSPGQGGGYTF
TGTGCCAGCAGTTTATCGCCTGGACAGGGTGGTGGCTACACCTTC
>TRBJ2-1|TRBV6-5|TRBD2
CASSGTRRNEQFF
TGTGCCAGCAGCGGGACTAGGAGGAATGAGCAGTTCTTC
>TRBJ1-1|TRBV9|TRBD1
CASSRGTAQPEAFF
TGTGCCAGCAGCCGAGGGACAGCCCAACCTGAAGCTTTCTTT
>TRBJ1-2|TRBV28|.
CASRTQGSDYGYTF
TGTGCCAGCAGGACTCAGGGGTCTGACTATGGCTACACCTTC
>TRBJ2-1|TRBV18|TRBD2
CASSPAGGEQFF
TGTGCCAGCTCACCAGCGGGAGGTGAGCAGTTCTTC
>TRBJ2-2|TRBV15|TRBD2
CATTPKGGRAPGELFF
TGTGCCACCACCCCCAAGGGCGGGAGGGCCCCCGGGGAGCTGTTTTTT
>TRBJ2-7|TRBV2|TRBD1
CASSEQQGAYEQYF
TGTGCCAGCAGTGAACAACAGGGGGCCTACGAGCAGTACTTC
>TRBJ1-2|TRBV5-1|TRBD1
CASSLAGTGLGGYTF
TGCGCCAGCAGCTTGGCCGGGACAGGCCTAGGGGGCTACACCTTC
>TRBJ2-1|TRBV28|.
CASSLSPGLDEQFF
TGTGCCAGCAGTTTATCCCCAGGGTTAGATGAGCAGTTCTTC
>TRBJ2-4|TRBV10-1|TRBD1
CASSESRQGIIQYF
TGCGCCAGCAGTGAGTCGAGACAGGGTATAATTCAGTACTTC
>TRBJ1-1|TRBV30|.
CAWRAQGRGTEAFF
TGTGCCTGGAGAGCGCAGGGGAGGGGGACTGAAGCTTTCTTT
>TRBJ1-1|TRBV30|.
CAWQTGRATEAFF
TGTGCCTGGCAAACAGGGAGGGCGACTGAAGCTTTCTTT
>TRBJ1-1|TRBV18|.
CASLAGGREAFF
TGTGCCAGCCTAGCCGGTGGACGTGAAGCTTTCTTT
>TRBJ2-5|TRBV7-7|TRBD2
CATRLAEETQYF
TGTGCGACGCGGCTAGCGGAAGAGACCCAGTACTTC
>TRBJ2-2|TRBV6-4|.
CASAREGGTGELFF
TGTGCCAGCGCCCGGGAAGGTGGCACCGGGGAGCTGTTTTTT